This T cell receptor beta chain was sequenced for a study of CD8 T cells in ankylosing spondylitis (dated by TCRdb to 2016 to 2017). At the level of the whole study: T cell receptor beta repertoires were profiled in healthy donors and ankylosing spondylitis patients so that disease-linked TCR variants could be found. In total, the full study cohort was made up of 95 to 110 healthy donors and 25 ankylosing spondylitis patients. Samples of peripheral blood were taken, and for ankylosing spondylitis patients, synovial fluid was collected as well. The research as a whole found: Some of the motif variants had been reported before in the synovial fluid and blood of reactive arthritis patients, a finding that suggests common disease-initiation mechanisms. The disease-linked clones showed a CD8+ phenotype and occurred at relatively low frequencies in peripheral blood. A TCR beta motif of fewer than 10 highly homologous amino acid variants appeared characteristic of blood from ankylosing spondylitis patients. Significant enrichment of the disease-linked clones was reported in matched synovial fluid samples from ankylosing spondylitis patients.

This clonotype came up a few times. The antigen it recognizes is unknown. Base qualities were left out, and no much larger clone turns up one base away. Sequencing was performed on an Illumina HiSeq 2500. Quantitative 5'-RACE with molecular barcodes was the method used to prepare the TCR beta libraries. As for how the authors treated the data: Disease-linked TCR variants were identified with a new computational method built on a probabilistic model of VDJ rearrangement. TCRdb trimmed public reads at Q25 via fastp, called clones via MiXCR and kept in-frame beta chains. Each entry merges the rows of one CDR3 protein and shows their most common DNA and genes. TCRdb, not the original authors, processed these V and J calls. The sample table holds hundreds of thousands of distinct CDR3 sequences, of which under 25% were seen once. In total, the top ten clones hold roughly 3.4% of the sample. After removal of 10 bases from V and 4 bases from J, the junction retains 15 bases not matched to a gene. The germline V gene provides CDR1 ENHRY and CDR2 SYGVKD. Taken from cysteine to phenylalanine, the CDR3 has 16 residues. Solely the CDR3 DNA is kept, with 48 bases framed from the first base.

Recombination linked TRBV10-3 to TRBJ2-7; the central 11 bases match TRBD2. This sequence originates from a female donor with ankylosing spondylitis or in good health (not recorded which). Sequencing was done on a sample of blood, either unsorted or a sorted T cell fraction (not recorded which). The DNA is as follows: TGTGCCACCTCTCATAGCGGGAGGGCCCTTCCGTACGAGCAGTACTTC. It codes for CATSHSGRALPYEQYF.